A selection of T cell receptor beta chains follows, all from one sample in a study of T cells in Graves' hyperthyroidism and ophthalmopathy. MiXCR, run by TCRdb on the multiplex PCR reads, gives a single entry per CDR3 protein. The sample has hundreds of thousands of distinct CDR3 sequences; about 15% are singletons. Sequencing was performed on blood. All receptors derive from a woman under 30 with Graves' ophthalmopathy. Each CDR3 is given with its conserved first and last residue. A D gene is named only where the DNA matches it firmly. Clone size, where shown, is once, few, many, or a class for clones that have expanded.

>-|TRBJ2-1|TRBV29-1|-
CSVEGTGVFDNEQFF
TGCAGCGTTGAGGGTACCGGGGTTTTTGACAATGAGCAGTTCTTC
>many|TRBJ2-2|TRBV5-1|-
CASSLGAGDTGELFF
TGCGCCAGCAGCTTGGGCGCAGGGGACACCGGGGAGCTGTTTTTT
>many|TRBJ2-7|TRBV5-5|-
CASSHSGLIYEQYF
TGTGCCAGCAGTCATTCGGGACTCATTTACGAGCAGTACTTC
>few|TRBJ2-2|TRBV5-8|-
CASSPPDLFF
TGTGCCAGCAGCCCGCCGGACCTGTTTTTT
>many|TRBJ1-2|TRBV11-3|-
CASSLAGTNYGYTF
TGTGCCAGCAGCTTAGCAGGAACTAACTATGGCTACACCTTC
>many|TRBJ2-3|TRBV30|-
CAWSADNTDTQYF
TGTGCCTGGAGTGCGGACAACACAGATACGCAGTATTTT
>many|TRBJ1-5|TRBV19|-
CASSIVLGQGYQPQHF
TGTGCCAGTAGTATAGTACTCGGGCAGGGCTATCAGCCCCAGCATTTT
>many|TRBJ1-1|TRBV6-1|-
CASWGHAEDTEAFF
TGTGCCAGCTGGGGACACGCGGAGGACACTGAAGCTTTCTTT
>many|TRBJ2-5|TRBV20-1|-
CSARQAFQETQYF
TGCAGTGCTCGACAGGCCTTCCAAGAGACCCAGTACTTC
>few|TRBJ2-7|TRBV19|-
CASSMRQKRDEQYF
TGTGCCAGTAGCATGAGACAGAAAAGGGACGAGCAGTACTTC
>many|TRBJ2-7|TRBV4-1|-
CASSQVDGSFEQYF
TGCGCCAGCAGCCAAGTAGACGGTTCTTTCGAGCAGTACTTC
>many|TRBJ2-5|TRBV6-1|TRBD2
CASSPGGGTQYF
TGTGCCAGCAGTCCCGGGGGGGGGACCCAGTACTTC
>-|TRBJ2-1|TRBV20-1|-
CSAPGPNEQFF
TGCAGTGCGCCGGGCCCCAATGAGCAGTTCTTC
>many|TRBJ1-5|TRBV28|-
CASSLIQGGQPQHF
TGTGCCAGCAGTTTAATCCAGGGCGGGCAGCCCCAGCATTTT
>-|TRBJ2-7|TRBV20-1|-
CSARGGDYEQYF
TGCAGTGCTAGAGGAGGCGACTACGAGCAGTACTTC